Listed here is a single T cell receptor (beta chain). The antigen is not known. This CDR3 has 16 amino acids. Germline loops: CDR1 ENHRY, CDR2 SYGVKD. V was pared by 8 bases and J by 6 bases, with 16 bases of the junction left unmatched. This sample is drawn from a study of cytomegalovirus exposure and HLA in healthy donors. Whole-study results and caveats: Later analysis revealed greater clonal expansion in HLA-associated TCR beta chains than in equally common others.

Amplification used 60 Vbeta primers and 13 Jbeta primers. Profiling relied on immunoSEQ multiplex PCR, and the TCRdb table lists in-frame clones only, not all of them. The sample carries some 180,000 clones, roughly 85% recorded once. This sequence originates from a woman between 25 and 40 years old in good health and CMV-seropositive. Sequenced: PBMCs. The rearrangement links TRBV10-3 to TRBJ2-1, with 7 bases aligning to TRBD2. CDR3 amino acids: CAIAEGAGSGFNEQFF. In nucleotides, the CDR3 is TGTGCCATCGCTGAGGGAGCGGGATCGGGGTTCAATGAGCAGTTCTTC.